Following are 32 T cell receptor beta chains from one sample sequenced in a study of blood T cells in healthy people across ages. Alongside a J-beta primer mix, a sample-barcoded 5' primer served in a second PCR lasting about 7 to 12 cycles. TCRdb itself ran the 5' RACE reads through MiXCR, one entry per CDR3 protein. The sample carries about 1.5 million distinct CDR3 sequences, 42% recorded once. The sequencing sample was made of blood. These receptors came from a woman between 18 and 29 years old in good health.

The chain recombines TRBV2 with TRBJ2-4, with no clear D. This CDR3 contains 13 residues. V lost 2 bases and J lost 4, with 6 bases in between. CDR1 is SNHLY, CDR2 FYNNEI, per germline. In DNA form, the CDR3 reads TGTGCCAGCAGTGAACCCGCGAAAAACATTCAGTACTTC. It yields the protein CASSEPAKNIQYF.

In this sample, this clonotype turned up a few times. The CDR3 DNA sequence: TGCAGCGTTGAAGTAATTTATAGACAGGCCTATGGCTACACCTTC. This translates into CSVEVIYRQAYGYTF. The rearrangement joins TRBV29-1 to TRBJ1-2; D is possibly TRBD1 (6 bases). Per the germline V gene, CDR1 is SQVTM and CDR2 is ANQGSEA. Trimming cost V 1 base and J 4 bases, with 16 bases left between them. The CDR3 has 15 amino acids.

This chain joins TRBV11-2 and TRBJ2-3, with 12 bases matching TRBD2. The V gene's germline CDR1 is SGHAT and CDR2 FQNNGV. This CDR3 is 17 amino acids long. The ends lost 3 bases at V and 0 bases at J; junction bases unmatched: 4. In DNA, the CDR3 is TGTGCCAGCAGCTTCTGGACTAGCGGGACTAGCACAGATACGCAGTATTTT. It is translated as CASSFWTSGTSTDTQYF.

This clonotype was counted between two and nine times. The genes are TRBV15 and TRBJ1-5; D remains ambiguous. Per germline, CDR1 LNHNV and CDR2 YYDKDF (reference sequence). The ends were cut back, 0 bases at V and 7 bases at J, with 7 bases in the middle. The CDR3 totals 13 residues. CDR3 sequence reads: CATSRDPVQPQHF. The CDR3 DNA reads as TGTGCCACCAGCAGAGATCCTGTCCAGCCCCAGCATTTT.

This clonotype was seen a few times. The chain employs TRBV20-1 and TRBJ2-1; TRBD2 agrees at 9 bases. Germline loops: CDR1 DFQATT, CDR2 SNEGSKA (reference sequence). V lost 4 bases and J lost 7; bases outside the gene matches: 8. The CDR3 consists of 14 residues. The CDR3 loop reads CSAKTSGPLNEQFF. The CDR3, as DNA: TGCAGTGCTAAAACTAGCGGGCCCCTTAATGAGCAGTTCTTC.

The CDR3 reads CASSSLGAGGDTGELFF. DNA of the CDR3: TGTGCCAGCAGTTCCCTGGGAGCGGGAGGGGACACCGGGGAGCTGTTTTTT. The chain joins TRBV12-3 or TRBV12-4 to TRBJ2-2; TRBD2 aligns across 10 bases. The CDR3 is 17 residues long. V lost 4 bases, J lost 3 bases, and 8 bases stayed unmatched.

The rearrangement links TRBV7-2 to TRBJ2-5; no clear D. Germline V gene data show CDR1 as SGHTA and CDR2 as FQGNSA. Trimming removed 2 bases from V and 4 bases from J, with 11 bases in between. This CDR3 is 14 amino acids long. CDR3 amino acids: CASSLRRAGETQYF. The CDR3 nucleotides read TGTGCCAGCAGCTTAAGAAGGGCAGGAGAGACCCAGTACTTC.

The chain combines TRBV20-1 with TRBJ2-2, with TRBD2 identical over 7 bases. The CDR3 totals 13 residues. Germline-derived CDR1 and CDR2 are DFQATT and SNEGSKA (reference sequence). Trimming at V came to 3 bases and at J to 4 bases, leaving 2 bases not matched to a gene. DNA of the CDR3: TGCAGTGCTAGTTGGGAGGGCACCGGGGAGCTGTTTTTT. This translates into CSASWEGTGELFF.

About this clonotype itself: One junction end disagrees with the germline gene, perhaps due to a read error. The chain has TRBV20-1 and TRBJ2-4, with D perhaps being TRBD1 or TRBD2 (5 bases each). Germline loops: CDR1 DFQATT, CDR2 SNEGSKA (reference sequence). The CDR3 covers 13 residues. DNA for the CDR3: TGCAGCCCGGGGCGAGCTCCCAAAAACAGTCAGTACTTC. It translates to CSPGRAPKNSQYF.

In DNA, the CDR3 is TGTGCCAGCAGCCGGGCGGGAAACACGCACTTCGAGCAGTACTTC. It yields the protein CASSRAGNTHFEQYF. The genes are TRBV3-1 and TRBJ2-7, with D tentatively TRBD2 (6 bases). Germline values: CDR1 LGHDT, CDR2 YNNKEL (reference sequence). This CDR3 has 15 amino acids. The ends were cut back, 4 bases at V and 6 bases at J, with 19 bases in the middle.

This clonotype was detected only a few times. The rearrangement joins TRBV12-3 or TRBV12-4 to TRBJ2-5, with D possibly matching TRBD2 (6 bases). The CDR3 consists of 17 residues. Trimming left V 6 bases short and J 5 bases short, with 25 bases between. Here the CDR3 DNA reads TGTGCCAGCAGCGCTTTCCCGAGGGAGGATAGAGGGGAGACCCAGTACTTC. It is translated as CASSAFPREDRGETQYF.

The gene calls are TRBV3-1 and TRBJ2-1; the D gene is possibly TRBD1 (7 bases). This CDR3 region has 24 residues. V was shortened by 0 bases and J by 8 bases, with 41 bases between the two germline ends. Germline V gene sequence: CDR1 LGHDT, CDR2 YNNKEL (reference sequence). The CDR3 sequence is CASSQDSEIFFYHRDSQGGHEQFF. CDR3 nucleotides: TGTGCCAGCAGCCAAGATAGTGAAATTTTCTTTTATCACCGGGACAGTCAGGGAGGACATGAGCAGTTCTTC.

This clonotype has ten or more counts. The chain couples TRBV9 to TRBJ2-3; D not resolved. Trimming shortened V by 3 bases and J by 3 bases, and 5 bases separated the two germline ends. Germline lookup yields CDR1 SGDLS and CDR2 YYNGEE. There are 12 residues in the CDR3. CDR3 DNA sequence: TGTGCCAGCAGCGCCCTAACAGATACGCAGTATTTT. Residues: CASSALTDTQYF.

This clonotype was picked up a small number of times. The chain employs TRBV10-3 and TRBJ1-6, with D uncertain. This CDR3 comprises 15 residues. The V and J ends lost 3 bases and 7 bases respectively, with 13 bases between them. The germline gives CDR1 ENHRY, CDR2 SYGVKD. The CDR3 loop is CAISETDGLNSPLHF. The CDR3 bases are TGTGCCATCAGTGAAACCGACGGATTAAATTCACCCCTCCACTTT.

V gene TRBV7-2 combines with J gene TRBJ2-4; TRBD2 might be the D (6 bases). The better agreement between TRBJ2-5 and the DNA end casts doubt on the J call. Germline V CDR1 and CDR2: SGHTA, FQGNSA. This CDR3 comprises 17 residues. The CDR3 region has the DNA TGTGCCAGCAGCCCGCCCACTCGCGGAGGGCCCCAAGAGACCCAGTACTTC. Protein sequence: CASSPPTRGGPQETQYF.

The J gene is TRBJ1-5, the V gene TRBV6-6; 10 positions agree with TRBD1. CDR1 MNHNY and CDR2 SVGAGI come from the germline V gene (reference sequence). This CDR3 is built from 13 residues. V shed 8 bases and J 6 bases; nucleotides not matched to a gene: 4. The CDR3 nucleotides read TGTGCCAGCTGGGGACAGGGGACTCAGCCCCAGCATTTT. As protein: CASWGQGTQPQHF.

The V gene is TRBV4-1, the J gene TRBJ2-1; D tentatively fits TRBD1 or TRBD2 (6 bases each). The length of the CDR3 is 15 residues. Trimming shortened V by 6 bases and J by 13 bases, and 25 bases separated the two germline ends. The germline V gene encodes CDR1 MGHRA and CDR2 YSYEKL. The CDR3 sequence: CASSVTPGALETQFF. The CDR3 bases are TGCGCCAGCAGTGTGACCCCGGGGGCATTAGAGACCCAGTTCTTC.

A few counts support this clonotype. V usage is TRBV7-2 and J usage is TRBJ2-4; D is unresolved. Near its end, the DNA agrees better with TRBJ2-7, so the J call may be wrong. Germline lookup yields CDR1 SGHTA and CDR2 FQGNSA. This CDR3 is built from 14 residues. The CDR3 nucleotides read TGTGCCAGCAGTAAAATATCAGGTACCCACGAGCAGTACTTC. This translates into CASSKISGTHEQYF.

J is TRBJ1-5 and V is TRBV6-6, with D perhaps TRBD1 (6 bases). Germline values: CDR1 MNHNY, CDR2 SVGAGI (reference sequence). The V and J ends lost 4 bases and 2 bases respectively, with 18 bases between them. The CDR3 loop spans 17 amino acids. In DNA form, the CDR3 reads TGTGCCAGCAGTTTTCAGGGAGGGGGTACGCGCAATCAGCCCCAGCATTTT. This gives the protein CASSFQGGGTRNQPQHF.

On this clonotype itself: A read error may account for a junction end that differs from germline. The chain employs TRBV7-3 and TRBJ2-3; 9 bases are shared with TRBD2. This CDR3 comprises 16 residues. Germline V gives CDR1 SGHTA, CDR2 FQGTGA. CDR3 loop: CASSLNAGGQGDTQYF. Written as DNA, the CDR3 is TGTGCCAGCAGTTTAAATGCGGGGGGGCAGGGAGATACGCAGTATTTT.

The chain carries TRBV5-1 and TRBJ2-5; 8 positions match TRBD1. TRBJ2-7 explains the end of the DNA better; the J call may be wrong. Germline V gene data show CDR1 as SGHRS and CDR2 as YFSETQ. The CDR3 sequence is 15 residues long. CDR3 bases: TGCGCCAGCAGCGGAGACGGACAGGGCTCCTACGAGCAGTACTTC. This encodes CASSGDGQGSYEQYF.

The rearrangement uses TRBV27 and TRBJ1-5; 11 bases align to TRBD1. This CDR3 contains 15 residues. Losses at the gene ends were 8 bases for V and 3 bases for J; bases not matched to a gene: 6. Germline CDR1 reads MNHEY; CDR2 reads SMNVEV (reference sequence). The CDR3 sequence: CASVRDRGFNQPQHF. The DNA for the CDR3 is TGTGCCAGCGTACGGGACAGGGGGTTCAATCAGCCCCAGCATTTT.

The CDR3 DNA reads as TGTGCCAGCAGTTCTCCAGGGGGCTACACTGAAGCTTTCTTT. Residues: CASSSPGGYTEAFF. The gene calls are TRBV7-9 and TRBJ1-1, with 8 nucleotides matching TRBD1. This CDR3 contains 14 residues. CDR1 and CDR2 from the germline V gene are SEHNR and FQNEAQ (reference sequence). After removal of 6 bases from V and 3 bases from J, the junction contained 6 bases not matched to a gene.

This clonotype was detected ten times or more. CDR3 protein: CASSLAEYEQYF. CDR3 bases: TGTGCCAGCAGCTTAGCGGAGTATGAGCAGTACTTC. The chain uses TRBV7-8 and TRBJ2-7; D gene uncertain. CDR1 SGHVS and CDR2 FQNEAQ come from the germline V gene. Trimming pared 0 bases from V and 7 bases from J, leaving 7 bases between. The CDR3 is 12 residues long.

V usage is TRBV6-5 and J usage is TRBJ1-6, with a possible D match to TRBD1 (6 bases). The CDR3 covers 13 residues. V lost 8 bases to trimming and J lost 7 bases, with 12 bases between them. Germline CDR1 MNHEY, CDR2 SVGAGI. The DNA of the CDR3 is TGTGCCAGCTCCCAGGGGAACAATTCACCCCTCCACTTT. Translating gives CASSQGNNSPLHF.

This clonotype was seen a few times. The chain is built from TRBV27 and TRBJ2-7; 10 bases agree with TRBD1. Germline-derived CDR1 and CDR2 are MNHEY and SMNVEV (reference sequence). V shed 4 bases and J 3 bases; nucleotides not matched to a gene: 6. The CDR3 spans 15 residues. The CDR3, as DNA: TGTGCCAGCAGTTCTTACCGGGACAGGGGCTACGAGCAGTACTTC. The encoded protein is CASSSYRDRGYEQYF.

The chain is built from TRBV7-9 and TRBJ2-1; possible D gene TRBD1, 6 bases. Germline CDR1 is SEHNR and CDR2 is FQNEAQ (reference sequence). The germline V and J ends were trimmed by 3 bases and 5 bases, with 14 bases remaining between them. The CDR3 has 15 amino acids. The CDR3 sequence: CASSFNRAWNNEQFF. CDR3 sequence (DNA): TGTGCCAGCAGCTTTAACAGGGCGTGGAACAATGAGCAGTTCTTC.

The chain has TRBV20-1 and TRBJ1-6, with TRBD1 matching over 7 bases. CDR3 size: 15 residues. Germline V gene data show CDR1 as DFQATT and CDR2 as SNEGSKA (reference sequence). V shed 6 bases, J shed 6 bases, and the junction held 11 bases outside the gene matches. This CDR3 is CSAREGARLNSPLHF. The CDR3 coding sequence is TGCAGTGCACGGGAGGGGGCGCGGCTTAATTCACCCCTCCACTTT.

This clonotype occurred a few times. The chain employs TRBV2 and TRBJ1-1; 8 bases match TRBD1. V was clipped by 5 bases and J by 5 bases; unmatched bases: 4. CDR1 is SNHLY, CDR2 FYNNEI, per germline. The length of the CDR3 is 13 residues. The CDR3 DNA follows: TGTGCCAGCAGTCGGACAGGGAGAACTGAAGCTTTCTTT. It translates to CASSRTGRTEAFF.

The chain has TRBV7-3 and TRBJ1-2; a weak D match, TRBD1 (6 bases). The V end was cut by 5 bases, the J end by 2 bases, with 15 bases between. The CDR3 length is 15 residues. Germline V gene data show CDR1 as SGHTA and CDR2 as FQGTGA. The CDR3 reads CASSEGGPNNYGYTF. CDR3 sequence (DNA): TGTGCCAGCAGCGAAGGGGGTCCGAACAACTATGGCTACACCTTC.

The chain combines TRBV27 with TRBJ1-2; maybe TRBD1 (6 bases). There are 17 residues in the CDR3. Germline V gene data show CDR1 as MNHEY and CDR2 as SMNVEV (reference sequence). V was shortened by 4 bases and J by 1 base, with 19 bases between the two germline ends. The CDR3 protein is CASSSRGGAGYNYGYTF. The CDR3 DNA reads TGTGCCAGCAGTTCACGCGGGGGCGCGGGGTATAACTATGGCTACACCTTC.

This clonotype came up a few times. The rearrangement links TRBV15 to TRBJ1-4; D is possibly TRBD1 (6 bases). The CDR3 is 15 amino acids. Deletions cut 5 bases from V and 5 bases from J, with 15 bases between. Germline CDR1 LNHNV, CDR2 YYDKDF (reference sequence). The CDR3 DNA is TGTGCCACCAGCGAACGGGAGAGGGGGAATGAAAAACTGTTTTTT. Amino acid sequence: CATSERERGNEKLFF.